The 2 T cell receptor beta chains in this list originate from one sample, sequenced in a study of cytomegalovirus exposure and HLA in healthy donors. PCR used 60 Vbeta primers and 13 Jbeta primers. Assay: immunoSEQ multiplex PCR; the TCRdb copy retains only in-frame clones and omits some. The data show about 160,000 clones, with about 79% seen just once and under 8% held by the top ten. Sequencing input: PBMCs. All receptors come from a man in his forties or fifties in good health and CMV-seropositive.

The chain has TRBV14 and TRBJ2-1; the D gene is possibly TRBD2 (5 bases). CDR1 SGHDN and CDR2 FVKESK come from the germline V gene. CDR3 size: 15 residues. Deletions cut 0 bases from V and 10 bases from J, with 16 bases between. CDR3 sequence reads: CASSQEREFGGEQFF. The DNA of the CDR3 is TGTGCCAGCAGCCAAGAACGAGAGTTTGGCGGGGAGCAGTTCTTC.

The rearrangement links TRBV27 to TRBJ2-3; TRBD2 aligns across 13 bases. This CDR3 has 18 residues. The V segment lost 4 bases and the J segment 1 base; nucleotides outside the gene matches: 8. CDR1 and CDR2 (germline): MNHEY, SMNVEV (reference sequence). In DNA, the CDR3 is TGTGCCAGCAGTTCCAAATGGACTAGCGGGAGAGGCACAGATACGCAGTATTTT. Translation gives CASSSKWTSGRGTDTQYF.